This TCR beta chain stems from a study of T cell responses to AZD1222 COVID-19 vaccine. Deletions cut 4 bases from V and 3 bases from J, with 7 bases between. The CDR3 extends over 13 amino acids. Germline assignment: CDR1 SNHLY and CDR2 FYNNEI. This clone occurred a few times. The assay was immunoSEQ multiplex PCR, and TCRdb's table has in-frame clones only and misses some. The sample yields 100,000 to 150,000 clones, 84% seen once. This chain connects TRBV2 to TRBJ1-3, with D perhaps TRBD1 (6 bases). The sample here was peripheral blood, taken 28 days after the second AZD1222 dose. This TCR was recovered from an adult who received the AZD1222 COVID-19 vaccine. CDR3 sequence reads: CASSAGDGNTIYF. The CDR3 DNA sequence: TGTGCCAGCAGTGCAGGGGATGGAAACACCATATATTTT.